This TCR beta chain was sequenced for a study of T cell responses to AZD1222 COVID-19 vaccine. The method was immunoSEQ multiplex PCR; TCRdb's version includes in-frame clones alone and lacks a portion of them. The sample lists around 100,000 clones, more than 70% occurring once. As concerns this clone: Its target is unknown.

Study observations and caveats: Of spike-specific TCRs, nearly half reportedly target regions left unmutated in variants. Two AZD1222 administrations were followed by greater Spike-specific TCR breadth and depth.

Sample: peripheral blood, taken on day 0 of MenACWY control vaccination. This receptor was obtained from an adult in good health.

The DNA of the CDR3 is TGCGCCAGCAGCCGCCTTCCGGCGGGTGTAGGGGGCAGGGGGAATTACGAGCAGTACTTC. This encodes CASSRLPAGVGGRGNYEQYF. V gene TRBV4-1 combines with J gene TRBJ2-7, with 7 bases lining up with TRBD1. V was pared by 4 bases and J by 4 bases, with 25 bases of the junction left unmatched. Germline CDR1 is MGHRA and CDR2 is YSYEKL. The CDR3 sequence is 20 residues long.